This entry lists 23 T cell receptor beta chains sequenced from one sample in a study of blood T cell repertoires in COVID-19. Clones were read by immunoSEQ multiplex PCR, and TCRdb kept only the in-frame ones, dropping some. The table has over 85,000 clones, around 87% seen once. The specimen was peripheral blood. The origin of the receptors is a human donor in a cohort sampled during active COVID-19.

The chain is built from TRBV19 and TRBJ2-5, with 11 bases fitting TRBD2. This CDR3 is 17 amino acids long. Germline V gives CDR1 LNHDA, CDR2 SQIVND (reference sequence). V was pared by 1 base and J by 4 bases, with 8 bases of the junction left unmatched. In nucleotides, the CDR3 is TGTGCCAGTAGTATAGGAGGTAGCGGGAGGGCCATAGAGACCCAGTACTTC. Protein product: CASSIGGSGRAIETQYF.

This rearrangement joins TRBV28 to TRBJ1-2; D gene uncertain. V gave up 7 bases and J gave up 0 bases, with 3 bases separating them. There are 11 residues in the CDR3. Germline V gives CDR1 MDHEN, CDR2 SYDVKM. CDR3 loop: CASTANYGYTF. CDR3 sequence (DNA): TGTGCCAGCACGGCTAACTATGGCTACACCTTC.

The rearrangement uses TRBV30 and TRBJ2-5, with TRBD2 as a possible D gene (6 bases). Deletions cut 5 bases from V and 5 bases from J, with 21 bases between. CDR3 size: 15 residues. CDR1 and CDR2 from the germline V gene are GTSNPN and SVGIG (reference sequence). The DNA of the CDR3 is TGTGCCTGGTGTGCCGGGGGTCTTCCAAGGGAGACCCAGTACTTC. Its translation: CAWCAGGLPRETQYF.

The rearrangement uses TRBV15 and TRBJ2-7; 10 positions match TRBD2. Germline V CDR1 and CDR2: LNHNV, YYDKDF (reference sequence). The CDR3 is 16 amino acids. V lost 2 bases to trimming and J lost 6 bases; unmatched junction nucleotides: 10. CDR3 loop: CATSRSSGRVLGEQYF. Here the CDR3 DNA reads TGTGCCACCAGCAGATCTAGCGGGAGAGTCCTCGGCGAGCAGTACTTC.

V gene TRBV5-5 combines with J gene TRBJ1-1, with unresolved D. The CDR3 has 15 residues. Germline CDR1 SGHKS, CDR2 YYEKEE (reference sequence). V shed 0 bases and J shed 3 bases, with 12 bases lying between them. The CDR3 DNA sequence: TGTGCCAGCAGCTTGGTGGGAGGGATGGACACTGAAGCTTTCTTT. It is translated as CASSLVGGMDTEAFF.

The gene calls are TRBV30 and TRBJ2-5, with D maybe TRBD1 (6 bases). This CDR3 has 13 amino acids. Germline-derived CDR1 and CDR2 are GTSNPN and SVGIG (reference sequence). The V end was cut by 3 bases, the J end by 5 bases, with 13 bases between. CDR3 amino acids: CAWRVQGIETQYF. The CDR3, as DNA: TGTGCCTGGAGGGTACAGGGAATCGAGACCCAGTACTTC.

V gene TRBV18 combines with J gene TRBJ2-3, with D possibly matching TRBD2 (7 bases). Germline CDR1 reads KGHSH; CDR2 reads LQKENI. The V end lost 3 bases, the J end lost 6 bases, and 19 bases lay between the germline ends. The length of the CDR3 is 16 residues. The CDR3 reads CASSPGAGALSDTQYF. The CDR3 bases are TGTGCCAGCTCACCGGGGGCGGGGGCCCTCTCGGATACGCAGTATTTT.

J is TRBJ2-5 and V is TRBV2, with 9 bases fitting TRBD1. Trimming took 7 bases from V and 1 from J; bases not matched to a gene: 4. In germline, CDR1 is SNHLY, CDR2 FYNNEI. The CDR3 runs 14 residues. CDR3 DNA sequence: TGTGCCAGCATTAGACAGGGGGGCCAAGAGACCCAGTACTTC. Translating gives CASIRQGGQETQYF.

The chain recombines TRBV3-1 (or the pseudogene TRBV3-2) with TRBJ2-3; 9 bases map to TRBD2. V trimming: 4 bases; J trimming: 2 bases; junction bases outside the gene matches: 4. Germline CDR1 is LGHDT and CDR2 is YNNKEL (reference sequence). This CDR3 comprises 15 residues. In DNA, the CDR3 is TGTGCCAGCAGCCCTTGGACTAGCGACACAGATACGCAGTATTTT. Protein: CASSPWTSDTDTQYF.

This clone was seen just once. The rearrangement links TRBV6-7 to TRBJ2-6, with D perhaps TRBD1 (5 bases). TRBV6-7 is an open reading frame whose function is uncertain. This CDR3 is 16 amino acids long. Deletions cut 0 bases from V and 0 bases from J, with 6 bases between. The CDR3 reads CASSYSGRSGANVLTF. CDR3 coding DNA: TGTGCCAGCAGTTACTCGGGGCGCTCTGGGGCCAACGTCCTGACTTTC.

CDR3 nucleotides: TGCGCCAGCAGCCCGACAGGCCGACTTAACACCGGGGAGCTGTTTTTT. This encodes CASSPTGRLNTGELFF. The V and J genes are TRBV5-1 and TRBJ2-2; tentative D call: TRBD1 (6 bases). The germline V and J ends were trimmed by 4 bases and 2 bases, with 15 bases remaining between them. The germline V gene has CDR1 SGHRS and CDR2 YFSETQ. The CDR3 sequence is 16 residues long.

The genes are TRBV28 and TRBJ1-6; D is perhaps TRBD1 (6 bases). Trimming took 11 bases from V and 6 from J, leaving 14 bases between them. CDR3 length: 13 residues. Germline values: CDR1 MDHEN, CDR2 SYDVKM. CDR3 sequence reads: CAGQTGGNSPLHF. CDR3 nucleotide sequence: TGTGCCGGCCAGACAGGAGGTAATTCACCCCTCCACTTT.

V and J are TRBV9 and TRBJ2-3; 11 nucleotides match TRBD2. Germline V gene sequence: CDR1 SGDLS, CDR2 YYNGEE. CDR3 length: 16 residues. Trimming cost V 3 bases and J 2 bases; bases outside gene matches: 5. This CDR3 reads CASSARSGRDTDTQYF. For the CDR3, the DNA is TGTGCCAGCAGCGCCCGTAGCGGGAGGGACACAGATACGCAGTATTTT.

The chain recombines TRBV6-5 with TRBJ2-2; TRBD2 agrees at 8 bases. Germline CDR1 MNHEY, CDR2 SVGAGI. V shed 6 bases and J 7 bases; nucleotides not matched to a gene: 10. This CDR3 has 15 residues. CDR3 sequence: CASSPSGSPIGELFF. The DNA of the CDR3 is TGTGCCAGCAGCCCGAGCGGGAGTCCTATCGGGGAGCTGTTTTTT.

The table lists this clone with a few counts. This chain links TRBV7-2 with TRBJ2-7; 12 nucleotides agree with TRBD2. With 5 bases clipped from V and 0 bases from J, the junction kept 5 bases outside the gene matches. The CDR3 consists of 16 residues. Germline CDR1 SGHTA, CDR2 FQGNSA. The CDR3 coding sequence is TGTGCCAGCAGCCCCACTAGCGGGAGGATCTCCTACGAGCAGTACTTC. This codes for CASSPTSGRISYEQYF.

The CDR3 coding sequence is TGTGCCAGCAGCCTCACTAGTGGCGAGCAGTTCTTC. Its translation: CASSLTSGEQFF. The chain combines TRBV7-3 with TRBJ2-1, with a tentative D call TRBD2 (5 bases). Between the trimmed V and J ends, which lost 5 bases and 10 bases, there was a span of 12 bases. The V gene's germline CDR1 is SGHTA and CDR2 FQGTGA. The CDR3 is made up of 12 amino acids.

V and J are TRBV5-1 and TRBJ1-3; D is unclear. There are 16 residues in the CDR3. V was clipped by 0 bases and J by 9 bases, with 19 bases between them. The germline gives CDR1 SGHRS, CDR2 YFSETQ. CDR3 coding DNA: TGCGCCAGCAGCTTGGAGTGGACGAGGGTCGGCGGCACCATATATTTT. Residues: CASSLEWTRVGGTIYF.

The chain uses TRBV19 and TRBJ2-7, with D perhaps matching TRBD2 (5 bases). CDR1 LNHDA and CDR2 SQIVND come from the germline V gene (reference sequence). The CDR3 extends over 13 amino acids. Trimming shortened V by 6 bases and J by 3 bases, and 12 bases separated the two germline ends. CDR3 in DNA: TGTGCCAGTAGAGAGGGAAACGACTACGAGCAGTACTTC. Translation: CASREGNDYEQYF.

V and J are TRBV5-1 and TRBJ2-6; TRBD1 aligns across 7 bases. With V trimmed by 3 bases and J by 0 bases, 0 bases remained unmatched. Germline V gene sequence: CDR1 SGHRS, CDR2 YFSETQ. This CDR3 is 15 amino acids long. The CDR3 sequence: CASSWDSSGANVLTF. In DNA form, the CDR3 reads TGCGCCAGCAGCTGGGACAGCTCTGGGGCCAACGTCCTGACTTTC. The full variable domain, completed using reference TRBV5-1 and TRBJ2-6, is KAGVTQTPRYLIKTRGQQVTLSCSPISGHRSVSWYQQTPGQGLQFLFEYFSETQRNKGNFPGRFSGRQFSNSRSEMNVSTLELGDSALYLCASSWDSSGANVLTFGAGSRLTVL.

The CDR3 protein is CASNPRRIDQPQHF. The CDR3 DNA follows: TGTGCCAGCAACCCTCGGAGGATAGATCAGCCCCAGCATTTT. The V call is TRBV2, the J call TRBJ1-5, with D unresolved. Germline assignment: CDR1 SNHLY and CDR2 FYNNEI. This CDR3 comprises 14 residues. Trimming shortened V by 7 bases and J by 5 bases, and 15 bases separated the two germline ends.

This chain uses TRBV5-4 with TRBJ2-5, with 7 bases identical to TRBD2. The germline CDR1 and CDR2 sequences are SGHNT and YYREEE (reference sequence). The CDR3 extends over 13 amino acids. V lost 1 base, J lost 5 bases, and 2 bases stayed unmatched. CDR3 nucleotides: TGTGCCAGCAGCTTGTGGGGGGGGGAGACCCAGTACTTC. This translates into CASSLWGGETQYF.

The J gene is TRBJ1-5, the V gene TRBV18; 8 bases line up with TRBD1. The CDR3 contains 15 residues. The V gene's germline CDR1 is KGHSH and CDR2 LQKENI. The V segment lost 1 base and the J segment 8 bases; nucleotides outside the gene matches: 7. DNA for the CDR3: TGTGCCAGCTCACCACGGTCAGGGGGCAAGGAGCCCCAGCATTTT. This translates into CASSPRSGGKEPQHF.

The chain has TRBV24-1 and TRBJ2-3; TRBD2 matches at 8 bases. The CDR3 is made up of 13 amino acids. Looked up from germline, CDR1 is KGHDR and CDR2 is SFDVKD. After removal of 9 bases from V and 4 bases from J, the junction contained 5 bases not matched to a gene. DNA of the CDR3: TGTGCCACCGGGAGCGGGGGTGCAGATACGCAGTATTTT. Its translation: CATGSGGADTQYF.